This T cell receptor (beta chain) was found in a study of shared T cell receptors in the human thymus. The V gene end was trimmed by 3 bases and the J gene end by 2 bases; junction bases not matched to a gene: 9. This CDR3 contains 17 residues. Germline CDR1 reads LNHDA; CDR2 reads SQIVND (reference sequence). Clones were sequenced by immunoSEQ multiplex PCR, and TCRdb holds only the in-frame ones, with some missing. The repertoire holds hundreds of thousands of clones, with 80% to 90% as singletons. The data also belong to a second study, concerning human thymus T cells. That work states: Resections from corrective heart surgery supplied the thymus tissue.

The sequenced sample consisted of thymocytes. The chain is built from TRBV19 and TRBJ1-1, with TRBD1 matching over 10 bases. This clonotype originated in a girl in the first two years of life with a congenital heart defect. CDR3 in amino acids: CASSMKDRGDGNTEAFF. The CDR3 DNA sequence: TGTGCCAGTAGTATGAAGGACAGGGGGGACGGCAACACTGAAGCTTTCTTT.